This T cell receptor beta chain was captured by sequencing in a study of T cell responses to AZD1222 COVID-19 vaccine (dated by TCRdb to 2020 to 2022). Regarding the research as a whole: AZD1222 recipients whose second dose came at about 4 weeks and those whose second dose came at about 12 weeks were combined into one group, since spike-specific TCR depth and breadth did not differ between the two schedules. A total of 230 to 250 trial participants underwent TCR sequencing, of whom about 200 had received two doses of AZD1222 and approximately 26 had received two doses of the MenACWY control vaccine. Trial participants were enrolled by age into 18-55, 56-69 and 70-plus year subgroups, with about 150, 28 and 57 TCR-sequenced participants respectively.

The sample's time point label, in plain terms: baseline before first vaccination. Vaccinee samples were obtained from the UK trials COV001 and COV002, which included a single-blind randomized controlled phase 2/3 trial of AZD1222 (ChAdOx1 nCoV-19) in healthy adults. For TCRbeta chain sequencing, PBMC samples were collected from trial participants at day 0 and at day 28 after the second dose. The CDR3 regions of human TCRbeta chains were subjected to immunosequencing. In the original analysis: TCRs in the repertoires were matched against a reference library of SARS-CoV-2-specific TCRs that had been generated with the MIRA antigen-specificity platform. Breadth was defined as the fraction of unique TCRs that were SARS-CoV-2-associated. Depth was defined as the fraction of total T cells that were SARS-CoV-2-associated. Using the MIRA data, each spike-specific TCR was assigned both to the spike region to which the TCR was reactive and to a CD4 or CD8 class. Log10-transformed breadth and depth values were compared by one-way ANOVA with Sidak's multiple comparisons tests. TCRdb's version of the immuneACCESS table is confined to in-frame rearrangements and falls short of the full clone set. An unresolved V gene accounts for under half of the shortfall where checked; the remainder is of unknown origin. The V and J calls and clone size come from that table; D and trimming were worked out from the DNA. This sample lists a few hundred thousand clones; more than 85% were detected once. The top ten clonotypes cover roughly 0.51% of the sample.

This clone appeared once. What this receptor recognizes is not known. Per-nucleotide qualities are absent, and no much larger clonotype sits a single base away. CDR1 ENHRY and CDR2 SYGVKD were looked up in the germline V gene. The CDR3 measures 12 amino acids from cysteine to phenylalanine. Of all the DNA, just the CDR3 is kept, 36 bases in frame from base 1. V loses 6 bases at its end and J loses 6 bases; junction bases beyond the gene matches: 2. General study outcomes and caveats: The whole spike protein was spanned by vaccine-associated CD4 TCRs, and dominant responses were seen in regions 160-218 and 743-854. Conclusions about previously exposed vaccinees were limited because only six or seven AZD1222 recipients were SARS-CoV-2 seropositive at baseline. Reportedly, almost half of the unique spike-specific TCRs recognized epitopes lying outside the regions that are mutated in the B.1.351 and B.1.1.7 variants. Participants were mostly white British and included more females than males, and it was suggested by the authors that clonal diversity may have been underestimated. In the small 56-69-year group, the increase in depth fell short of significance, most likely because of low power. A significant rise in spike-specific TCR breadth and depth was observed after two AZD1222 doses relative to day 0 and relative to MenACWY recipients. Because no day 14 peak-response samples were available, the repertoires could be characterized only after the peak T cell response.

Sequencing was performed on peripheral blood, taken on day 0 of AZD1222 vaccination. Here the chain combines TRBV10-3 and TRBJ1-1; 9 bases in between match TRBD1. This receptor was obtained from an adult in good health. The nucleotides are TGTGCCATCAGGGGACAGGGACCTGAAGCTTTCTTT. This yields the protein CAIRGQGPEAFF.